Listed here are 24 T cell receptor beta chains from one sample, sequenced in a study of cytomegalovirus exposure and HLA in healthy donors. With 60 Vbeta and 13 Jbeta primers, the PCR was carried out. Profiling relied on immunoSEQ multiplex PCR, and the TCRdb table lists in-frame clones only, not all of them. The data hold approximately 170,000 clones, with approximately 59% observed a single time. Sequenced material: PBMCs. The receptor source for this set is a man aged 35-49 years in good health and CMV-seronegative.

The chain couples TRBV29-1 to TRBJ1-2, with a tentative D call TRBD1 (5 bases). The CDR3 contains 13 residues. The germline V gene encodes CDR1 SQVTM and CDR2 ANQGSEA. V lost 6 bases, J lost 6 bases, and 17 bases lay in between. CDR3 in DNA: TGCAGCGTCCTTGGGGCCTCCGGGCATGGCTACACCTTC. Translation gives CSVLGASGHGYTF.

To note about this clone: One junction end disagrees with the germline gene, perhaps due to a read error. The chain joins TRBV7-9 to TRBJ1-4, with D perhaps TRBD1 (5 bases). The CDR3 consists of 17 residues. The V gene's germline CDR1 is SEHNR and CDR2 FQNEAQ (reference sequence). The CDR3 sequence is CSSSLRMGQARSEKLFF. The DNA for the CDR3 is TGTTCCAGCAGCTTAAGGATGGGGCAGGCCAGGAGTGAAAAACTGTTTTTT.

The chain employs TRBV10-3 and TRBJ2-7; D perhaps matches TRBD2 (6 bases). V was trimmed by 5 bases and J by 1 base, leaving 15 bases between them. The CDR3 covers 15 residues. Germline values: CDR1 ENHRY, CDR2 SYGVKD. The CDR3 bases are TGTGCCATCAGTTTCTTGGGCGGGGCGTCCTACGAGCAGTACTTC. Translation: CAISFLGGASYEQYF.

The rearrangement joins TRBV28 to TRBJ2-7; 11 nucleotides agree with TRBD2. With V trimmed by 5 bases and J by 3 bases, 9 bases remained unmatched. Germline-derived CDR1 and CDR2 are MDHEN and SYDVKM. CDR3 length: 16 residues. CDR3 amino acids: CASSAPTSGVIYEQYF. The CDR3 nucleotides read TGTGCCAGCAGTGCCCCGACTAGCGGGGTGATCTACGAGCAGTACTTC.

The V and J genes are TRBV5-5 and TRBJ1-4; the match to TRBD1 covers 9 bases. Germline V gene lookup returns CDR1 SGHKS and CDR2 YYEKEE (reference sequence). The junction had 15 bases not matched to a gene; V was cut back by 3 bases and J by 0 bases. The CDR3 totals 20 residues. This chain's CDR3 is CASSSYFTGGRIATNEKLFF. For the CDR3, the DNA is TGTGCCAGCAGCTCGTATTTCACAGGGGGCCGAATTGCAACTAATGAAAAACTGTTTTTT.

This clone has only a few counts. The rearrangement links TRBV4-1 to TRBJ2-2; possibly TRBD2 for D (6 bases). The V end lost 0 bases, the J end lost 4 bases, and 18 bases lay between the germline ends. Germline V CDR1 and CDR2: MGHRA, YSYEKL. CDR3 length: 18 residues. The DNA of the CDR3 is TGCGCCAGCAGCCAAGATCGGGGTGGAGGGGTGAGCACCGGGGAGCTGTTTTTT. Residues: CASSQDRGGGVSTGELFF.

The rearrangement links TRBV6-4 to TRBJ1-5, with 7 bases fitting TRBD1. The CDR3 totals 16 residues. The junction had 8 bases not matched to a gene; V was cut back by 4 bases and J by 2 bases. Germline CDR1 and CDR2: MRHNA and SNTAGT. CDR3 sequence reads: CASSGPGQICNQPQHF. DNA for the CDR3: TGTGCCAGCAGTGGGCCGGGACAGATATGCAATCAGCCCCAGCATTTT.

The chain uses TRBV12-5 and TRBJ2-5, with 12 bases matching TRBD2. Germline-derived CDR1 and CDR2 are LGHNT and FRNRAP. The CDR3 has 15 residues. V lost 5 bases, J lost 4 bases, and 5 bases stayed unmatched. The CDR3: CASGQGLAGTETQYF. CDR3 DNA sequence: TGTGCTAGTGGTCAGGGACTAGCGGGTACAGAGACCCAGTACTTC.

The chain combines TRBV5-6 with TRBJ1-4; 7 bases are shared with TRBD1. Germline V gene lookup returns CDR1 SGHDT and CDR2 YYEEEE. The V segment lost 0 bases and the J segment 8 bases; nucleotides outside the gene matches: 1. There are 13 residues in the CDR3. CDR3 coding DNA: TGTGCCAGCAGCTTGGACAGGGGCGAAAAACTGTTTTTT. Translating it yields CASSLDRGEKLFF.

This chain joins TRBV7-9 and TRBJ1-2; D is possibly TRBD1 (6 bases). The CDR3 is 13 residues long. Looked up from germline, CDR1 is SEHNR and CDR2 is FQNEAQ (reference sequence). V was cut by 3 bases and J by 6 bases, with 11 bases left in between. As DNA, the CDR3 is TGTGCCAGCAGCTTTGGGGGCCTGGATGGCTACACCTTC. Protein sequence: CASSFGGLDGYTF.

The chain links TRBV27 to TRBJ1-5, with D possibly matching TRBD1 (5 bases). Per the germline V gene, CDR1 is MNHEY and CDR2 is SMNVEV (reference sequence). This CDR3 has 14 amino acids. V was shortened by 5 bases and J by 4 bases, with 12 bases between the two germline ends. The CDR3 nucleotides are TGTGCCAGCAGTGCGGGGGGGAGTAATCAGCCCCAGCATTTT. Amino acid sequence: CASSAGGSNQPQHF.

The gene calls are TRBV5-4 and TRBJ1-1; D remains ambiguous. The CDR3 is made up of 13 amino acids. Between the trimmed V and J ends, which lost 0 bases and 5 bases, there was a span of 8 bases. In germline, CDR1 is SGHNT, CDR2 YYREEE (reference sequence). CDR3 bases: TGTGCCAGCAGCTTGGGGAGGGAGACTGAAGCTTTCTTT. Its translation: CASSLGRETEAFF.

This clone was seen only a few times. J is TRBJ2-2 and V is TRBV4-1, with 13 bases matching TRBD2. V was pared by 1 base and J by 6 bases, with 8 bases of the junction left unmatched. The germline V gene has CDR1 MGHRA and CDR2 YSYEKL. The CDR3 has 18 amino acids. The CDR3 sequence is CASSQAGLAGAIAGELFF. For the CDR3, the DNA is TGCGCCAGCAGCCAAGCTGGACTAGCGGGAGCTATTGCCGGGGAGCTGTTTTTT.

The rearrangement uses TRBV9 and TRBJ2-2; 9 bases fit TRBD1. Trimming cost V 4 bases and J 5 bases; bases outside gene matches: 12. This CDR3 has 17 residues. CDR1 and CDR2 (germline): SGDLS, YYNGEE. In DNA, the CDR3 is TGTGCCAGCAGCAAGAGGACAGGGGAAGAAAATACCGGGGAGCTGTTTTTT. It codes for CASSKRTGEENTGELFF.

The J gene is TRBJ2-5, the V gene TRBV4-1; D gene uncertain. TRBJ2-7 matches the DNA end more closely, so the J call is doubtful. This CDR3 is built from 18 residues. Germline assignment: CDR1 MGHRA and CDR2 YSYEKL. CDR3 loop: CASSQVAPSSRQTYEQYF. CDR3 DNA sequence: TGCGCCAGCAGCCAAGTTGCCCCCTCGAGTCGACAAACCTACGAGCAGTACTTC.

This sequence joins TRBV10-2 and TRBJ2-6; 7 bases are shared with TRBD1. The CDR3 is made up of 18 amino acids. From germline, CDR1 is WSHSY and CDR2 SAAADI. J was trimmed by 0 bases and V by 2 bases; bases with no gene match: 7. CDR3 sequence (DNA): TGCGCCAGCAGTGAGACGACAGGGATCGGCTCTGGGGCCAACGTCCTGACTTTC. It specifies CASSETTGIGSGANVLTF.

The chain has TRBV4-1 and TRBJ1-2; D might be TRBD1 (6 bases). Germline V gives CDR1 MGHRA, CDR2 YSYEKL. CDR3 size: 16 residues. V lost 2 bases and J lost 3, with 16 bases in between. CDR3 sequence: CASSQTTTGYYYGYTF. In DNA, the CDR3 is TGCGCCAGCAGCCAAACAACGACAGGTTATTACTATGGCTACACCTTC.

This clone has a handful of counts. CDR3 DNA sequence: TGTGCCAGCAGCTTAACGGCTAGCGGGACTTACGAGCAGTACTTC. It translates to CASSLTASGTYEQYF. The chain recombines TRBV11-3 with TRBJ2-7, with 9 bases identical to TRBD2. The V segment lost 2 bases and the J segment 4 bases; nucleotides outside the gene matches: 6. This CDR3 is built from 15 residues. Germline assignment: CDR1 SGHNT and CDR2 YENEEA.

This clone was picked up a small number of times. The sample has other DNA sequences that encode this CDR3 too. DNA of the CDR3: TGCGCCAGCAGCTTGGGCGGTACCGCTGAAGCTTTCTTT. The encoded protein is CASSLGGTAEAFF. V gene TRBV5-1 combines with J gene TRBJ1-1; D gene ambiguous. Trimming left V 0 bases short and J 6 bases short, with 9 bases between. The CDR3 totals 13 residues. Germline V gene lookup returns CDR1 SGHRS and CDR2 YFSETQ.

This rearrangement joins TRBV29-1 to TRBJ2-7; D perhaps matches TRBD2 (6 bases). Trimming shortened V by 4 bases and J by 6 bases, and 13 bases separated the two germline ends. The germline CDR1 and CDR2 sequences are SQVTM and ANQGSEA. The CDR3 extends over 12 amino acids. The CDR3 DNA reads TGCAGCGTTGCGGGGGTCTCGGTCGAGCAGTACTTC. This gives the protein CSVAGVSVEQYF.

The chain joins TRBV5-1 to TRBJ1-6; D is uncertain. Germline loops: CDR1 SGHRS, CDR2 YFSETQ. The CDR3 runs to 17 residues. Deletions cut 0 bases from V and 7 bases from J, with 17 bases between. The CDR3 DNA sequence: TGCGCCAGCAGCTTGGACATGGGGAGGCAAAAAAATTCACCCCTCCACTTT. This codes for CASSLDMGRQKNSPLHF.

In its sample, this clone was seen once. The CDR3, as DNA: TGTGCCTGGAGTGGGGGACAGGAGCCTGGAAAACTGTTTTTT. Residues: CAWSGGQEPGKLFF. The chain recombines TRBV30 with TRBJ1-4; 8 bases map to TRBD1. The CDR3 has 14 amino acids. V was pared by 1 base and J by 10 bases, with 8 bases of the junction left unmatched. The germline gives CDR1 GTSNPN, CDR2 SVGIG (reference sequence).

The chain couples TRBV5-1 to TRBJ1-3; 7 bases agree with TRBD1. The trim removed 1 base at V and 2 bases at J, leaving 0 bases unmatched. There are 14 residues in the CDR3. In germline, CDR1 is SGHRS, CDR2 YFSETQ. The DNA for the CDR3 is TGCGCCAGCAGCTTGACAGGGGCTGGAAACACCATATATTTT. This translates into CASSLTGAGNTIYF. Using reference TRBV5-1 and TRBJ1-3 for the parts outside the CDR3, the full variable domain is KAGVTQTPRYLIKTRGQQVTLSCSPISGHRSVSWYQQTPGQGLQFLFEYFSETQRNKGNFPGRFSGRQFSNSRSEMNVSTLELGDSALYLCASSLTGAGNTIYFGEGSWLTVV.

V and J are TRBV28 and TRBJ2-7; TRBD1 agrees at 9 bases. This CDR3 has 16 residues. Germline V gives CDR1 MDHEN, CDR2 SYDVKM. V lost 6 bases to trimming and J lost 0 bases; unmatched junction nucleotides: 9. In nucleotides, the CDR3 is TGTGCCAGCAGCCCCGCGGGGACAGGGAGCTCCTACGAGCAGTACTTC. This codes for CASSPAGTGSSYEQYF.